The following is a TCR beta chain sequence with its context. Antigen unknown. Germline CDR1 and CDR2: MGHRA and YSYEKL. This CDR3 spans 19 amino acids. The V and J ends lost 3 bases and 0 bases, in that order; junction bases with no gene match: 14. This entry is derived from a study of graft-versus-host responses after intestinal transplantation. At the level of the study: Multivisceral, liver-intestinal, or isolated intestinal transplants were received by the recipients.

The study, taken as a whole, reports: Declining HvG levels early post-transplant were linked to peak circulating GvH clone levels.

Some clones are missing from TCRdb's copy, which holds only in-frame ones; the method was immunoSEQ multiplex PCR. The data contain about 85,000 clones, around 84% of them seen just once; the ten biggest clones take up about 0.8%. This sample comprised unstimulated CD4+ T cells sorted from spleen or lymph node cells, obtained before intestinal transplant. This chain links TRBV4-1 with TRBJ2-5; 9 nucleotides align to TRBD2. This receptor was identified in a human donor who received an intestinal transplant. CDR3 nucleotide sequence: TGCGCCAGCAGCCACCAGGGGTTAGCGGGGGCCGGGTACCAAGAGACCCAGTACTTC. It yields the protein CASSHQGLAGAGYQETQYF.